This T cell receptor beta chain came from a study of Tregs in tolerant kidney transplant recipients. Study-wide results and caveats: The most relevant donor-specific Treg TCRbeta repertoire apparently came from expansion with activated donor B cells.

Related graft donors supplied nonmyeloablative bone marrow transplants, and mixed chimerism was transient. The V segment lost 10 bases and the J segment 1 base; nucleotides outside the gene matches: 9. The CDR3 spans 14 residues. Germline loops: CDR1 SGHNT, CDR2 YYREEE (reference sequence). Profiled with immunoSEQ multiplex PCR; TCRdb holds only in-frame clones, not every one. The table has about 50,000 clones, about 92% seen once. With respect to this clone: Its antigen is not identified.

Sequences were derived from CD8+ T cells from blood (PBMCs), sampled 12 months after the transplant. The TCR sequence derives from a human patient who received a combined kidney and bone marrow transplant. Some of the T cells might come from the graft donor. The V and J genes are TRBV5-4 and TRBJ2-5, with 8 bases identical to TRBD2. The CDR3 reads CASYQRERQETQYF. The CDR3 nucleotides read TGTGCCTCATATCAGCGGGAGCGCCAAGAGACCCAGTACTTC.